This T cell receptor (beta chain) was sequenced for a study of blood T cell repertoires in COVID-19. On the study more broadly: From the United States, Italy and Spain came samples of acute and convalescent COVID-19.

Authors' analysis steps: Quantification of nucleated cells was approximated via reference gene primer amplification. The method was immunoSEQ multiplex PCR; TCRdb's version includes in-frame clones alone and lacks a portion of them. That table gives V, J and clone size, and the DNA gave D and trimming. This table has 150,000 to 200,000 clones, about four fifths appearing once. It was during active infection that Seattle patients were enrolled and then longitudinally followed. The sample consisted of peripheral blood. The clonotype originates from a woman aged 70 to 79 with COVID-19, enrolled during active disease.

For the CDR3, the DNA is TGTGCCAGCAGCTTAGAACTAGCGCGGAATGAGCAGTTCTTC. This sequence encodes CASSLELARNEQFF. The chain combines TRBV7-2 with TRBJ2-1; TRBD2 aligns across 7 bases. CDR3 length: 14 residues. Looked up from germline, CDR1 is SGHTA and CDR2 is FQGNSA. Unmatched junction bases numbered 4, after V lost 1 base and J lost 7 bases. The full variable domain, with the rest looked up from reference TRBV7-2 and TRBJ2-1, is GAGVSQSPSNKVTEKGKDVELRCDPISGHTALYWYRQSLGQGLEFLIYFQGNSAPDKSGLPSDRFSAERTGGSVSTLTIQRTQQEDSAVYLCASSLELARNEQFFGPGTRLTVL.